This T cell receptor beta chain was profiled in a study of OX40 agonist ivuxolimab in advanced cancers. About the study: Dose-escalation subjects each had hepatocellular carcinoma, melanoma, renal cell or head and neck cancer.

Study results and caveats: Some patients without response likewise showed low normalized clonal expansion. Expanded peripheral T cells had an undetermined antigen specificity.

The CDR3 loop spans 16 amino acids. V was pared by 4 bases and J by 8 bases, with 21 bases between. Germline V gene lookup returns CDR1 MNHEY and CDR2 SMNVEV (reference sequence). In regard to this clone: Its antigen is currently unknown.

Sequencing used immunoSEQ multiplex PCR; TCRdb keeps in-frame clones, though not all of them. This sample has more than 15,000 clones, with 90% found just once. The TCR originated in an adult with an advanced solid tumor such as melanoma, head and neck, liver or kidney cancer. The source was CD4+ or CD8+ T cells sorted from blood, collected in a trial of the OX40 agonist ivuxolimab. The chain links TRBV27 to TRBJ2-1; the D gene could be TRBD1 or TRBD2 (5 bases each). CDR3 residues: CASSSPLGGLGDEQFF. The CDR3 nucleotides are TGTGCCAGCAGTTCCCCCCTCGGCGGCTTGGGGGATGAGCAGTTCTTC.